The rows below give T cell receptor beta chains drawn from one sample of a study of shared clonotypes between healthy human individuals. Repertoires were generated with immunoSEQ multiplex PCR, while TCRdb's copy carries only in-frame clones and drops some. The table records a few million clones, 80% to 95% of them present only once. Material for sequencing was naive CD4+ T cells from PBMCs. These receptors were obtained from a man aged 18 to 30 in good health. Some clones in this sample may be carry-over from other donors' samples. Each CDR3 is given with its conserved first and last residue. Fields, in order: V gene, CDR3 protein.

TRBV7-3	CASSLTASGASYEQYF
TRBV6-1	CASSRQGSNQPQHF
TRBV18	CASSPYSGGLNEQYF
TRBV7-9	CASSLVGAETQYF
TRBV21-1	CASSKGGGRYEQYF
TRBV27	CASSFRVGSYNEQFF
TRBV6-5	CASRTGRNSGNTIYF
TRBV28	CASSPFWTVSSYNEQFF
TRBV7-8	CASSPGRTSTDTQYF
TRBV6-5	CASSQTGVRNQPQHF
TRBV19	CASSRRDVVGEAFF
TRBV5-6	CASSLSGTFRVDPEFF
TRBV29-1	CSVALAGDQPQHF
TRBV2	CASTPGGAETQYF
TRBV2	CASSEGVAYNEQFF
TRBV4-3	CASSQEGREGYTQYF
TRBV7-2	CASSLDSVLYEQYF
TRBV9	CASSVGTSGVNYEQYF
TRBV14	CASSLDRTNVLTF
TRBV27	CASSPQGRGIAEAFF
TRBV29-1	CSVEEEAFF
TRBV5-6	CASSWGETVYNEQFF
TRBV10-3	CAISGVSTGELFF
TRBV5-1	CASSLEQGASGELFF
TRBV7-3	CASSPSRRGFHEQYF
TRBV11-2	CASSGHSGGNEKLFF
TRBV7-9	CASSFGLAGWTQYF
TRBV10-3	CAISEGGTSGYEQYF
TRBV29-1	CSVEDGKDGDTEAFF
TRBV28	CASSFVARVIYGYTF
TRBV7-9	CASSPVTTGTGLGYTF
TRBV5-4	CASSLDSRSSYNEQFF
TRBV19	CASSIQRSGSLMGAKNIQYF